Detailed here is one T cell receptor (beta chain). It lacks a known antigen. No qualities accompany the bases; no much larger clone lies one base away. TCRbeta CDR3 regions were amplified from genomic DNA by means of the immunoSEQ Assay, a bias-controlled multiplex PCR. Processing in the source paper ran as follows. Nucleated cell counts per sample were estimated from amplification of reference gene primers within the assay. To quantify the absolute abundance of each unique TCRbeta CDR3 rearrangement, sequence reads were collapsed and filtered. For each sample, productive Simpson clonality was calculated by taking the square root of Simpson's diversity index across productive rearrangements. TCRdb limited this immuneACCESS table to in-frame rearrangements with V and J called. A share of clones is missing; checked studies link under half to unresolved V genes, and the rest is unexplained. That table is the source of V, J and clone size, and D and trimming were worked out from the DNA. The sample includes roughly 190,000 clones, with 87% observed a single time. The ten largest clones represent around 2.4% of the sample.

Participants in the prospective study were aged about 18 to 89 years, lived in 20 to 30 United States geographic areas, and enrolled through a virtual design. To assign participants to cohorts, the prospective study relied on clinical history that participants themselves reported in a screening survey and a study questionnaire. Recovered participants in ImmuneRACE Cohort 3 were defined by two consecutive negative NP/OP PCR tests, clearance by a healthcare professional, or resolution of symptoms. In the prospective study, whole blood, serum and a nasopharyngeal or oropharyngeal swab were collected from each participant by mobile phlebotomists. Additional blood draws and questionnaires over a 2-month period could optionally be provided by prospective study participants. Before DNA extraction, prospective study blood samples were shipped either frozen or at room temperature. From its cysteine to its phenylalanine, the CDR3 spans 14 amino acids. Only CDR3 DNA remains: 42 bases, in frame from the first base. From the germline V gene, CDR1 is MRHNA and CDR2 is SNTAGT. V and J lose 5 bases and 4 bases, and a span of 14 bases separates them.

This entry comes from a study of blood T cell repertoires in COVID-19 (dated by TCRdb to 2020 to 2021). About the study as a whole: Samples from collaborators originated in the United States, Italy and Spain and spanned both the acute and convalescent phases of COVID-19. Samples were obtained from the ongoing ImmuneRACE study (first 160 participants) and from approximately 1,200 subjects provided by 6 global collaborators. The prospective study material was composed of cDNA or gDNA derived from T cells, B-cell-depleted T cells, or PBMCs. The repertoires were made available in a free public database intended to serve as a resource for research on the immune response to SARS-CoV-2. The sample metadata nearly always contained a de-identified subject ID, COVID-19 status, age in years and sex. Where HLA class I and class II types were available, the types were taken from metadata supplied by the sample provider, not from assay-based typing. Deeply sampled blood TCRbeta repertoires from subjects exposed to, actively infected with, or recovered from COVID-19 were included in the dataset.

The study at large found these results: How much clinical and demographic metadata was included differed by source and by participant, and the metadata was provided uncurated.

Material: PBMCs or T cells enriched from blood (not recorded which). The rearrangement joined TRBV6-4 to TRBJ1-1, and perhaps TRBD1 as D gene, on 6 matching bases. The clonotype originates from a woman aged 25-40 years who had recovered from COVID-19. The nucleotide sequence is TGTGCCAGCAGTTCAAGGGGGGGAGGCACTGAAGCTTTCTTT. The encoded protein is CASSSRGGGTEAFF.